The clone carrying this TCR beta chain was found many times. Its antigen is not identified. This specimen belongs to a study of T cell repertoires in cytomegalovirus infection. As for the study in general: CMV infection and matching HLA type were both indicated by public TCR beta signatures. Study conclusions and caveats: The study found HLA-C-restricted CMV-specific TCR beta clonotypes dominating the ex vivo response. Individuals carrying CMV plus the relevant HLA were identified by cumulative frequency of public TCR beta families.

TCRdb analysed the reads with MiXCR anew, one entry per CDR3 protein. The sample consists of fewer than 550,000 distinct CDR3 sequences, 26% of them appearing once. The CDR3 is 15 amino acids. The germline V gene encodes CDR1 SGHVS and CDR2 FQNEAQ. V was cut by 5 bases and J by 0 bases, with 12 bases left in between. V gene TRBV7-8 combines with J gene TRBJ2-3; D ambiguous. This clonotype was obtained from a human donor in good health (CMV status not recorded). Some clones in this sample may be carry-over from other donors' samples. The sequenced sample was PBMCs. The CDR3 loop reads CASSPQDWSTDTQYF. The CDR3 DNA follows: TGTGCCAGCAGCCCCCAGGATTGGAGCACAGATACGCAGTATTTT. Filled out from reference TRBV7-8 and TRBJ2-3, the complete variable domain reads GAGVSQSPRYKVAKRGQDVALRCDPISGHVSLFWYQQALGQGPEFLTYFQNEAQLDKSGLPSDRFFAERPEGSVSTLKIQRTQQEDSAVYLCASSPQDWSTDTQYFGPGTRLTVL.